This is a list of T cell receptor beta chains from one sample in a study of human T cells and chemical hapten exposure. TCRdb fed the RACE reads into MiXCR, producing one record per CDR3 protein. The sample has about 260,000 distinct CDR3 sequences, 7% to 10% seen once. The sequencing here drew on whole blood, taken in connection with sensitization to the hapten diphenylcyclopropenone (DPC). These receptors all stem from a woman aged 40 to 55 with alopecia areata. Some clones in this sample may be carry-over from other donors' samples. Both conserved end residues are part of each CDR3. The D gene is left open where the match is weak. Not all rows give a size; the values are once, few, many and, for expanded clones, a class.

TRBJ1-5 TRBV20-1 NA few TGCAGTGCTAGACAGGAAGGGCGGCAGCCCCAGCATTTT CSARQEGRQPQHF
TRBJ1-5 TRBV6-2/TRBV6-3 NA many TGTGCCAGCAGGGACGCAGCTCAGCCCCAGCATTTT CASRDAAQPQHF
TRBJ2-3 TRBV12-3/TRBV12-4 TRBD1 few TGTGCCAGCAGCCTCCGACCGCCACAGGGGGCGCTGACAGATACGCAGTATTTT CASSLRPPQGALTDTQYF
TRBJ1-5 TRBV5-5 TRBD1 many TGTGCCAGCAGCGCCGGGACAGGGGGTCAGCCCCAGCATTTT CASSAGTGGQPQHF
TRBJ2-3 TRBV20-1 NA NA TGCAGTGCTAGAATCAGTACTACAGATACGCAGTATTTT CSARISTTDTQYF
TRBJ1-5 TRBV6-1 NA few TGTGCCAGCAGCGAGGGGAGGCAGCCCCAGCATTTT CASSEGRQPQHF
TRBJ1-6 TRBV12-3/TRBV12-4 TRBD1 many TGTGCCAGCAGTTCCCGGACAGGGCTAAATTCACCCCTCCACTTT CASSSRTGLNSPLHF
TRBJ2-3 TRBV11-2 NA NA TGTGCCAGCGAACCGGGAACTGGCACAGATACGCAGTATTTT CASEPGTGTDTQYF
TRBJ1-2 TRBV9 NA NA TGTGCCAGCACCAAGGGGGGCACCTTTAACTATGGCTACACCTTC CASTKGGTFNYGYTF
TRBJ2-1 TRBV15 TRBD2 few TGTGCCACCAGCAGCAGTGCTAGCGGGCCTTACAATGAGCAGTTCTTC CATSSSASGPYNEQFF
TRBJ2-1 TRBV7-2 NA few TGTGCCAGCAGTCCGACAAGGGGGGCCGGTGAGCAGTTCTTC CASSPTRGAGEQFF
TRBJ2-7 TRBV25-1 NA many TGTGCCAGCAGGGGGCAATGGTACGAGCAGTACTTC CASRGQWYEQYF
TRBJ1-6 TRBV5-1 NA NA TGCGCCAGCAGACTAGACAGTTTTGCACCCCTCCACTTT CASRLDSFAPLHF
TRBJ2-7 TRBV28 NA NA TGTGCCAGCAGTCCCTCCTCCGGGGGACGGATCGAGCAGTACTTC CASSPSSGGRIEQYF
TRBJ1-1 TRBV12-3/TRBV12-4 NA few TGTGCCAGCGGGCTATGGACAGCTCGTGGAGCTTTCTTT CASGLWTARGAFF
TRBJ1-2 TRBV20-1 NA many TGCAGTGCGATCCCCCGCGGAGGCTATGGCTACACCTTC CSAIPRGGYGYTF
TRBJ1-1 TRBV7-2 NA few TGTGCCAGCAGCCTTCAGGGAGGGATGGACACTGAAGCTTTCTTT CASSLQGGMDTEAFF
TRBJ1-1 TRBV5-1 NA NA TGCGCCAGCAGCTTCGGAAATTTGAACACTGAAGCTTTCTTT CASSFGNLNTEAFF
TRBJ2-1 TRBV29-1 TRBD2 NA TGCAGCGTCGCGGTCACTAGCGCTTCTGAGCAGTTCTTC CSVAVTSASEQFF
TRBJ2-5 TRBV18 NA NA TGTGCCAGCTCACCAGGGGGGCCCGAGACCCAGTACTTC CASSPGGPETQYF
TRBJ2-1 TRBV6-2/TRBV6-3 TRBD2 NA TGTGCCAGCCGCTCCATCCCGGGACTAGCTTACCATGAGCAGTTCTTC CASRSIPGLAYHEQFF
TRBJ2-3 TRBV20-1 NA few TGCAGTGTTCGAGTCACAGATACGCAGTATTTT CSVRVTDTQYF
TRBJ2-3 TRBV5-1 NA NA TGCACCAGCAGCTTGGTCCCCAGCGGGCAGAACACAGATACGCAGTATTTT CTSSLVPSGQNTDTQYF
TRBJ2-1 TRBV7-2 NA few TGTGCCAGCAGCTTAGAAAAGTACAATGAGCAGTTCTTC CASSLEKYNEQFF
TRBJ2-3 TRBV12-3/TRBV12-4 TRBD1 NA TGTGCCAGCAGTTTAGCCCAAGACAGGGCAGATACGCAGTATTTT CASSLAQDRADTQYF
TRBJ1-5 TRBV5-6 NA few TGTGCCAGCAGCTTCTATTTTTCTGAAGCAGTGAGCAATCAGCCCCAGCATTTT CASSFYFSEAVSNQPQHF
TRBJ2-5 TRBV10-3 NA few TGTGCCATCAGTGCCGATCGTCAGGGAGGCCAGACCCAGTACTTC CAISADRQGGQTQYF
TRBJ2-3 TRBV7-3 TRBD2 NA TGTGCCAGCAGCTTAACGACCCTAGCGGGAGGGCGAGATACGCAGTATTTT CASSLTTLAGGRDTQYF
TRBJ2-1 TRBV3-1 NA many TGTGCCAGCAGCCAAAGGGGGACTGGCCGAGGGTGGCAGTTCTTC CASSQRGTGRGWQFF
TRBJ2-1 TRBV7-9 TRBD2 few TGTGCCAGCAGCTCCAGCCGGGGACTAGCGGGAGACAGTGAGCAGTTCTTC CASSSSRGLAGDSEQFF
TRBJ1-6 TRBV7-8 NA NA TGTGCCAGCAGCCAGCTGATCAATTCACCCCTCCACTTT CASSQLINSPLHF
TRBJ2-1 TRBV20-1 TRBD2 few TGCAGTGCTAGCGGGAGGACACAACTCCATGAGCAGTTCTTC CSASGRTQLHEQFF
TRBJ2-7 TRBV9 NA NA TGTGCCAGCAGCCCTCCCGGACACGAGAACTACGAGCAGTACTTC CASSPPGHENYEQYF
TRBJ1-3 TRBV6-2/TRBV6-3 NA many TGTGCCAGCAGTCGCAGGACACACGGAAACACCATATATTTT CASSRRTHGNTIYF
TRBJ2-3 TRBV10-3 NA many TGTGCCACGGCAGCCCTTGATACGCAGTATTTT CATAALDTQYF
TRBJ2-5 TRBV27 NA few TGTGCCAGCAGAGTCAGGGGGGTCAGGTACCAAGAGACCCAGTACTTC CASRVRGVRYQETQYF
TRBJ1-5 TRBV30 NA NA TGTGCCTGGAGCCCCCGGGGGAATCAGCCCCAGCATTTT CAWSPRGNQPQHF
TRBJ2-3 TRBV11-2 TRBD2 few TGTGCCAGCAGCTTAGGGGCTAGCGGGTTCACAGATACGCAGTATTTT CASSLGASGFTDTQYF
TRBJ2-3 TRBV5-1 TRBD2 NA TGCGCCAGCAGCTCTAGACTAGCGGGAGTGGATACGCAGTATTTT CASSSRLAGVDTQYF
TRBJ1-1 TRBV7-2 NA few TGTGCCAGCAGCTTAGTGGGGCGGACGAACACTGAAGCTTTCTTT CASSLVGRTNTEAFF
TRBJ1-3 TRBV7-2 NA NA TGTGCCAGCAGCCCGGGGGGAACTGGAAACACCATATATTTT CASSPGGTGNTIYF
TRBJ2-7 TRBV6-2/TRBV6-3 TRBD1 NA TGTGCCAGCAGTGACGGACAGGGGCCCTACGAGCAGTACTTC CASSDGQGPYEQYF
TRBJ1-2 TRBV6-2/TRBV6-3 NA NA TGTGCCAGCAGTTACCTCTCAGGGGCAGGGTCCTATGGCTACACCTTC CASSYLSGAGSYGYTF
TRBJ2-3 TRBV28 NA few TGTGCCAGCAGTTTAGTAAGGCGGCCAGATACGCAGTATTTT CASSLVRRPDTQYF
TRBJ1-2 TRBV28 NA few TGTGCCAGCAGTTTGGCAGGAAGAGGCTACACCTTC CASSLAGRGYTF
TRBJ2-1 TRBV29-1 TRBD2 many TGCAGCGCGACCCGGACTAGCATAAATGAGCAGTTCTTC CSATRTSINEQFF
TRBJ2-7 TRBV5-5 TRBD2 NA TGTGCCAGCAGCTTGGGACTAGCGGACGCCTCCTACGAGCAGTACTTC CASSLGLADASYEQYF
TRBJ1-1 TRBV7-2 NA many TGTGCCAGCAGCTTAGCTGATAACACTGAAGCTTTCTTT CASSLADNTEAFF
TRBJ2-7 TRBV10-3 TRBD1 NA TGTGCCATCAGTGGGGACAGGGTCTACGAGCAGTACTTC CAISGDRVYEQYF
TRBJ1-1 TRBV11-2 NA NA TGTGCCAGCAGCTCGACAGCGAACACTGAAGCTTTCTTT CASSSTANTEAFF
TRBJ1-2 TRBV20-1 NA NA TGCAGTGCTGAGCCCTCCTATGGCTACACCTTC CSAEPSYGYTF
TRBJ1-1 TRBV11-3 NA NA TGTGCCAGCAGCTTAGCCGTCGCAGGGGCCACTGAAGCTTTCTTT CASSLAVAGATEAFF
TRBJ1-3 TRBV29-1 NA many TGCAGCGTTGGTCGTCCAGAAGGAAACACCATATATTTT CSVGRPEGNTIYF